A single T cell receptor (beta chain) is shown here with its context. Random hexamers served to reverse transcribe roughly 0.5 to 1 ug RNA. Each CDR3 protein gets one entry after TCRdb re-called the immunoSEQ multiplex PCR reads with MiXCR. The sample yields 180,000 or so distinct CDR3 sequences, around 94% seen once. The V end was cut by 4 bases, the J end by 4 bases, with 10 bases between. CDR1 and CDR2 (germline): LGHDT, YNNKEL (reference sequence). The CDR3 runs to 13 residues. The source of the sample is a study of CD8 T cells in Susac syndrome. Both CD4+ and CD8+ T cells were negatively isolated, and TEMRA cells underwent FACS enrichment.

Input material: CD4+ T cells from PBMCs. The rearrangement links TRBV3-1 to TRBJ2-5, with D possibly being TRBD1 or TRBD2 (5 bases each). This sequence originates from a human donor with Susac syndrome. CDR3 sequence: CASSLGDVETQYF. Here the CDR3 DNA reads TGTGCCAGCAGCCTGGGGGACGTAGAGACCCAGTACTTC.